This TCR beta chain was captured in a study of blood T cells in healthy people across ages. Study information: About one barcoded beta molecule per two T cells was the capture yield of template switching.

Turning to this clonotype: Its antigen is not known.

Next came a second PCR, run for about 6 to 12 cycles, which used a sample-barcoded 5' primer along with a J-beta primer mix. Each CDR3 protein gets one entry after TCRdb re-called the 5' RACE reads with MiXCR. The sample lists about 1 million distinct CDR3 sequences, more than 35% occurring once. Study-level points and caveats: Both higher diversity and more naive CD4+ cells marked long-lived donors when set against aged donors.

Trimming cost V 2 bases and J 4 bases, with 11 bases left between them. Germline V gene lookup returns CDR1 MNHEY and CDR2 SVGEGT. The CDR3 loop spans 14 amino acids. The rearrangement joins TRBV6-2 or TRBV6-3 to TRBJ1-2; D perhaps matches TRBD1 (6 bases). The clonotype was recovered from a woman aged 55-69 years in good health. Source material: blood. CDR3 loop: CASSYGRGGYGYTF. CDR3 coding DNA: TGTGCCAGCAGTTACGGCAGGGGAGGCTATGGCTACACCTTC.